This TCR beta chain comes out of a study of blood T cell repertoires in COVID-19 (dated by TCRdb to the early 2020s). Study-level background: Samples covering the acute and convalescent phases of COVID-19 were provided by collaborators in the United States, Italy and Spain. The prospective study material was composed of cDNA or gDNA derived from T cells, B-cell-depleted T cells, or PBMCs. Subjects who had been exposed to COVID-19, were actively infected with it, or had recovered from it provided the deeply sampled blood TCRbeta repertoires that made up the dataset. A freely available public database, intended as a resource for researchers studying the immune response to SARS-CoV-2, is where the repertoires were released. The samples were drawn from the first 160 participants of the ongoing ImmuneRACE study and from some 1,300 subjects provided by 6 global collaborators. The sample metadata nearly always contained a de-identified subject ID, COVID-19 status, age in years and sex. Where available, HLA class I and class II types were obtained from metadata supplied by the sample provider rather than from assay-based typing.

The CDR3, from cysteine to phenylalanine, totals 16 residues. The only DNA kept is the CDR3, 48 bases in frame from the first base. CDR1 and CDR2, per the germline V gene, are KGHDR and SFDVKD. V ends up 3 bases short and J 4 bases short, with an unmatched junction base count of 9. Concerning this clone itself: Its antigen is unknown. Per-base quality was not reported, and no clone a single base away is much larger than it.

The immunoSEQ Assay, a bias-controlled multiplex PCR, was used to amplify TCRbeta CDR3 regions from genomic DNA. Processing in the source paper ran as follows. Within the assay, amplification of reference gene primers was used to estimate how many nucleated cells each sample contained. To quantify the absolute abundance of each unique TCRbeta CDR3 rearrangement, sequence reads were collapsed and filtered. Productive Simpson clonality was computed per sample as the square root of Simpson's diversity index over productive rearrangements. Drawn from immuneACCESS, this table holds only the in-frame rearrangements with V and J called that TCRdb kept. Clones are partly lost; checked studies trace under half to an unresolved V gene and leave the rest unexplained. V, J and clone size reflect that table, while D and trimming were determined from the DNA. The sample table contains tens of thousands of clones; only one count was recorded for 88% of them. The ten largest make up about an eighth of the sample.

Findings and caveats that apply to the study as a whole: How much clinical and demographic metadata was included differed by source and by participant, and the metadata was provided uncurated.

The collaborating institutions used their own protocols to collect whole blood in K2EDTA tubes. Collaborator samples were shipped for TCRbeta analysis as frozen whole blood, isolated PBMCs, or DNA extracted from either sample type. The sequence joins TRBV24-1 to TRBJ2-5; a stretch of 8 junction bases matches TRBD2. The sequence came from a human donor with active COVID-19. The donor label of this sample is uncertain. The specimen was peripheral blood. The nucleotide sequence is TGTGCCACCAGTGATCCGGGGGGGACCGGCTTAGAGACCCAGTACTTC. It specifies CATSDPGGTGLETQYF.